The source of this T cell receptor beta chain is a study of T-cell reconstitution after alpha-beta-depleted transplantation in children (dated by TCRdb to the mid-2010s). With regard to the full study: T-cell immune reconstitution after TCRalphabeta/CD19-depleted allogeneic hematopoietic cell transplantation in children was quantitatively tracked in the study by means of TCR repertoire profiling.

The library was obtained by PCR. Data came from an Illumina HiSeq 2500. Molecular barcoding was employed in the preparation of TCR libraries, with unique molecular identifiers being used to normalize TCRbeta repertoire quantification. The public reads were run again by TCRdb, first through fastp at Q25 and then through MiXCR, and only productive beta chains were kept. Each entry is one CDR3 protein sequence, shown with its most common DNA and genes. This sample comprises roughly 280,000 distinct CDR3 sequences, roughly 12% of them detected only once. The leading ten clones occupy roughly a quarter of the sample. This clonotype was recorded many times. The specificity of this receptor is unknown. One base away there is no much larger clone; base qualities are not given. For CDR1 and CDR2, the germline V gene lists SGHRS and YFSETQ. The trim is 0 bases for V and 7 bases for J, with a gap of 13 bases between the germline ends. The CDR3 measures 15 amino acids from cysteine to phenylalanine. The kept DNA is CDR3 alone, 45 bases in frame from the first base.

Broad study findings and their caveats: Over the following months the frequencies of hyperexpanded clones went down, and after one year T-cell counts and TCRbeta diversity were mostly credited to newly produced T cells. The apparently early alphabetaT-cell count recovery about two months after transplant was reportedly dependent on only several hundred rapidly expanded clones derived from non-depleted graft cells. The high TCRbeta diversity at day 60 in some patients was ascribed to recipient T cells and intrathymic progenitors that had survived conditioning.

The treatment or condition label corresponds to: allogeneic hematopoietic cell transplantation with graft depleted of TCRalphabeta T cells and CD19 B cells. The transplant recipients were children given TCRalphabeta/CD19-depleted allogeneic hematopoietic cell grafts. The sequencing used peripheral blood, collected 180 days after TCRalphabeta/CD19-depleted stem cell transplant. This sequence uses TRBV5-1 and TRBJ2-2, and TRBD1 may be the D gene, going by 5 matching bases. This TCR was recovered from a male patient aged 2 to 9 who had a stem cell transplant for chronic granulomatous disease, so the T cells may come from the graft donor. For the CDR3, the sequence is CASSLVVSRGGELFF. In nucleotide form, the sequence is TGCGCCAGCAGCTTGGTAGTTTCTAGGGGCGGGGAGCTGTTTTTT. This CDR3, with the reference TRBV5-1 and TRBJ2-2 proteins standing in past its ends, gives the full variable domain KAGVTQTPRYLIKTRGQQVTLSCSPISGHRSVSWYQQTPGQGLQFLFEYFSETQRNKGNFPGRFSGRQFSNSRSEMNVSTLELGDSALYLCASSLVVSRGGELFFGEGSRLTVL.